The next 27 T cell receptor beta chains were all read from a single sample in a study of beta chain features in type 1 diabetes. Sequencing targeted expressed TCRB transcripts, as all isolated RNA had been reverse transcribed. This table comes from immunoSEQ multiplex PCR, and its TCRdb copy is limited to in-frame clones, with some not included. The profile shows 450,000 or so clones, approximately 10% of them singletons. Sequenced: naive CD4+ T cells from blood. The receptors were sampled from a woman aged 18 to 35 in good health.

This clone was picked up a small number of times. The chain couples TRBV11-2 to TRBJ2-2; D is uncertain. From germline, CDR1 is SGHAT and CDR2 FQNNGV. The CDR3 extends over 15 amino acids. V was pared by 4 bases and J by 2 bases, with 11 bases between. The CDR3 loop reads CASSSLGFNTGELFF. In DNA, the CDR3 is TGTGCCAGCAGCTCTCTAGGTTTCAACACCGGGGAGCTGTTTTTT.

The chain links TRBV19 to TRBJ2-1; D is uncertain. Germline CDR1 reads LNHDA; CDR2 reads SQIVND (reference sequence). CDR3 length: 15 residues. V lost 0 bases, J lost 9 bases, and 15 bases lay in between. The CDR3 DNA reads TGTGCCAGTAGTATAGACTCACGACCCAACCTTGAGCAGTTCTTC. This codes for CASSIDSRPNLEQFF.

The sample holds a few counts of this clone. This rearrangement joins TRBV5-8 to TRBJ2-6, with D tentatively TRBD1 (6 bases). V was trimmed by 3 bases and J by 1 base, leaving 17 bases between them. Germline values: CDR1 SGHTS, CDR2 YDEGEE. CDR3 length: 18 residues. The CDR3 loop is CASSSRARDISGANVLTF. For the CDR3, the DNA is TGTGCCAGCAGCTCACGGGCCAGGGACATATCTGGGGCCAACGTCCTGACTTTC.

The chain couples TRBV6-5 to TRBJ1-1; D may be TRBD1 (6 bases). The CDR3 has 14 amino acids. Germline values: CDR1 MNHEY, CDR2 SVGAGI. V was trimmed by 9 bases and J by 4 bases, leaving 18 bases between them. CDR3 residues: CASQQERTVTEAFF. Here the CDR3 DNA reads TGTGCCAGTCAGCAGGAACGGACAGTCACTGAAGCTTTCTTT.

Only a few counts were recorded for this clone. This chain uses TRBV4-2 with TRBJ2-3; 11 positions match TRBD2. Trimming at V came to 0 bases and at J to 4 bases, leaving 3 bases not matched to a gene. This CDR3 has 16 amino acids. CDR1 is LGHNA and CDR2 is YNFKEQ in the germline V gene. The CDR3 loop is CASSQESSGGPDTQYF. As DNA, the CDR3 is TGTGCCAGCAGCCAAGAGTCTAGCGGGGGGCCAGATACGCAGTATTTT.

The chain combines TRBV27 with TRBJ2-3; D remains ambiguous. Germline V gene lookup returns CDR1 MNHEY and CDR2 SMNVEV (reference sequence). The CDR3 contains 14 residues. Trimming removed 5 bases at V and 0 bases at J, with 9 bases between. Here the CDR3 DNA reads TGTGCCAGCAGTCCTCTTCCTAGCACAGATACGCAGTATTTT. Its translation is CASSPLPSTDTQYF.

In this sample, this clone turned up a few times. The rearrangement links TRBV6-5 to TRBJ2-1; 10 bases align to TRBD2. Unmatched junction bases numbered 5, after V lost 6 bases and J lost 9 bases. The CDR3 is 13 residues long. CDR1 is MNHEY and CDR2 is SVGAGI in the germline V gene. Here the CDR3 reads CASRAGGRSEQFF. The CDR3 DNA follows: TGTGCCAGCAGAGCGGGAGGGCGGAGTGAGCAGTTCTTC.

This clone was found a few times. In nucleotides, the CDR3 is TGTGCCAGCAGCTGGAGACTAGCGGGGAACACAGATACGCAGTATTTT. Translated, it gives CASSWRLAGNTDTQYF. V gene TRBV7-2 combines with J gene TRBJ2-3; 11 bases agree with TRBD2. The germline CDR1 and CDR2 sequences are SGHTA and FQGNSA. V lost 4 bases, J lost 2 bases, and 5 bases stayed unmatched. The CDR3 totals 16 residues.

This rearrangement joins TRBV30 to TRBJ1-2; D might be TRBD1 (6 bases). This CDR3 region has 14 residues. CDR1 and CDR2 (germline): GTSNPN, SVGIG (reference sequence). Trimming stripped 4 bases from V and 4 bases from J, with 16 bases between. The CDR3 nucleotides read TGTGCCTGGAAGTCACAGGGATCCCTCTATGGCTACACCTTC. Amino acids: CAWKSQGSLYGYTF.

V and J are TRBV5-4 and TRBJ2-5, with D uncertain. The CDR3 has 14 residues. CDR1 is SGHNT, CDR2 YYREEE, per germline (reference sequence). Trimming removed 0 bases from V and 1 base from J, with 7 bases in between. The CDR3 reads CASSLGPGQETQYF. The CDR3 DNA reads TGTGCCAGCAGCTTGGGGCCAGGCCAAGAGACCCAGTACTTC.

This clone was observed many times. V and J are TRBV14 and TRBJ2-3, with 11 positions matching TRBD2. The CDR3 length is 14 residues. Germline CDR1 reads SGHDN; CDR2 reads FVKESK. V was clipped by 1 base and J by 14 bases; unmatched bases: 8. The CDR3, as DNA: TGTGCCAGCAGCCAAGTTCGTAGCGGGAGGGCCGTGTATTTT. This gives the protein CASSQVRSGRAVYF.

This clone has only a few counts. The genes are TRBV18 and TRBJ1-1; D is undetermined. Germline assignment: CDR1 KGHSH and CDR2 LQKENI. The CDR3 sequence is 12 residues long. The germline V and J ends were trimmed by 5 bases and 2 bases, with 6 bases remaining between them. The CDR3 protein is CASSLENTEAFF. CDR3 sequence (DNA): TGTGCCAGCTCATTGGAAAACACTGAAGCTTTCTTT. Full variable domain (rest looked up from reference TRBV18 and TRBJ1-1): NAGVMQNPRHLVRRRGQEARLRCSPMKGHSHVYWYRQLPEEGLKFMVYLQKENIIDESGMPKERFSAEFPKEGPSILRIQQVVRGDSAAYFCASSLENTEAFFGQGTRLTVV.

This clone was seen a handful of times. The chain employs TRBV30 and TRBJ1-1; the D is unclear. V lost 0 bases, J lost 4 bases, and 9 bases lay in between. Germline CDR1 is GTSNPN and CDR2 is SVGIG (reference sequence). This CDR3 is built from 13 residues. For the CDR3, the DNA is TGTGCCTGGAGTGTTAACTCAGGCACTGAAGCTTTCTTT. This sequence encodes CAWSVNSGTEAFF.

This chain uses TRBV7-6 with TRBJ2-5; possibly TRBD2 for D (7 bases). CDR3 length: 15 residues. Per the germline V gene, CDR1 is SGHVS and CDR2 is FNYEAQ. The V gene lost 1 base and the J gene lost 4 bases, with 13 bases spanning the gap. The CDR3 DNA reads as TGTGCCAGCAGCTTAGTTGGGGGCGGGAGAGAGACCCAGTACTTC. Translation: CASSLVGGGRETQYF.

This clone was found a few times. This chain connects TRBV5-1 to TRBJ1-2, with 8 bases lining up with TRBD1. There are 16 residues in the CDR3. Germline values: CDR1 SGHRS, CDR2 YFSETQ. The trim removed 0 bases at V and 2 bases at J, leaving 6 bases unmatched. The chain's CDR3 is CASSLGDDRGNYGYTF. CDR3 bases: TGCGCCAGCAGCTTGGGGGACGACAGGGGCAACTATGGCTACACCTTC.

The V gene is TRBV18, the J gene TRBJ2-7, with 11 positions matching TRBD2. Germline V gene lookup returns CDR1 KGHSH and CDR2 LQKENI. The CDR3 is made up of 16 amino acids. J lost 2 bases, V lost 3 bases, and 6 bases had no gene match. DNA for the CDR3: TGTGCCAGCTCACCCGGGCTAGCGGGAGGCCCCTACGAGCAGTACTTC. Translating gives CASSPGLAGGPYEQYF.

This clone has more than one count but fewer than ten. In DNA, the CDR3 is TGCGCCAGCAGCTTGGCGGGGGGCCCGTCCTACAATGAGCAGTTCTTC. Translating it yields CASSLAGGPSYNEQFF. The V call is TRBV5-1, the J call TRBJ2-1; weak D call: TRBD2 (7 bases). CDR1 and CDR2 (germline): SGHRS, YFSETQ. The CDR3 runs 16 residues. V dropped 0 bases and J dropped 1 base, with 11 bases sitting between them.

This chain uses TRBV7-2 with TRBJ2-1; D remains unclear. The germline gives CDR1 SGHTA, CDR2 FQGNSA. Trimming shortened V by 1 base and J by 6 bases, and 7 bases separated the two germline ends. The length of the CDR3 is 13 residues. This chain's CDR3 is CASSLEAGNEQFF. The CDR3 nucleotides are TGTGCCAGCAGCTTAGAGGCAGGCAATGAGCAGTTCTTC.

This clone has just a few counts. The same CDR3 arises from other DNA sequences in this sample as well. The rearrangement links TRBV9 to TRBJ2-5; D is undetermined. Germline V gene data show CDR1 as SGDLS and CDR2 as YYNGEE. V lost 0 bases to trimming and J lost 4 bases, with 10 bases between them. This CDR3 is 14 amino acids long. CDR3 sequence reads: CASSVGTLGETQYF. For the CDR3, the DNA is TGTGCCAGCAGCGTAGGTACCTTGGGAGAGACCCAGTACTTC. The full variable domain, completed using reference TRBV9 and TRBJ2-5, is DSGVTQTPKHLITATGQRVTLRCSPRSGDLSVYWYQQSLDQGLQFLIQYYNGEERAKGNILERFSAQQFPDLHSELNLSSLELGDSALYFCASSVGTLGETQYFGPGTRLLVL.

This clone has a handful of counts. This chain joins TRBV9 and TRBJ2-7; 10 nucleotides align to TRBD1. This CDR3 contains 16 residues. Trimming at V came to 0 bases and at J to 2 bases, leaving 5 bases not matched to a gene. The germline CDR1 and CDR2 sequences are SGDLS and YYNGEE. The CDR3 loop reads CASSVGGQGDTYEQYF. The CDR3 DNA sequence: TGTGCCAGCAGCGTAGGAGGACAGGGGGATACCTACGAGCAGTACTTC.

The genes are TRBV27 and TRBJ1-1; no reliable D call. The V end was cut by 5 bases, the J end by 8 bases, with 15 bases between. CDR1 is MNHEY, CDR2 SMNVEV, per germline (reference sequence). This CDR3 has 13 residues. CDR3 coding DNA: TGTGCCAGCAGTACGGCTACCGTGGTCGAAGCTTTCTTT. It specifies CASSTATVVEAFF.

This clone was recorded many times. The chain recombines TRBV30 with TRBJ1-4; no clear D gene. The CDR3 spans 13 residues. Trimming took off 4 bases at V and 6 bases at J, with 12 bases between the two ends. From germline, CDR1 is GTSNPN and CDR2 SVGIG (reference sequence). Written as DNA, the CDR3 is TGTGCCTGGACCGGGCTTGCGGATGAAAAACTGTTTTTT. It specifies CAWTGLADEKLFF.

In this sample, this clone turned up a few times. CDR3 DNA sequence: TGCAGCGTTGGGGGCCGCACAGATACGCAGTATTTT. Translated, it gives CSVGGRTDTQYF. The chain employs TRBV29-1 and TRBJ2-3; perhaps TRBD1 as D (5 bases). The CDR3 covers 12 residues. The ends were cut back, 4 bases at V and 1 base at J, with 6 bases in the middle. The germline gives CDR1 SQVTM, CDR2 ANQGSEA.

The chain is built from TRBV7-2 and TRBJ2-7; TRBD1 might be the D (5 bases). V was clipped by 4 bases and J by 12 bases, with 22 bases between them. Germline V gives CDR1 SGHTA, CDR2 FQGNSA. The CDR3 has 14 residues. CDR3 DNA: TGTGCCAGCAGCTCAATGGACCTCGACAGTAAGAGGTACTTC. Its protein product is CASSSMDLDSKRYF.

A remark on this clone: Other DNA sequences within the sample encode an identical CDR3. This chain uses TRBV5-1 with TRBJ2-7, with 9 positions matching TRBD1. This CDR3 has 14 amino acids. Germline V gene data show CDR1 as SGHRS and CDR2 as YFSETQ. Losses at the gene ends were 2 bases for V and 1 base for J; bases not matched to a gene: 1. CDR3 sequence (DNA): TGCGCCAGCAGCTTAGGACAGGGGTCCTACGAGCAGTACTTC. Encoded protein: CASSLGQGSYEQYF.

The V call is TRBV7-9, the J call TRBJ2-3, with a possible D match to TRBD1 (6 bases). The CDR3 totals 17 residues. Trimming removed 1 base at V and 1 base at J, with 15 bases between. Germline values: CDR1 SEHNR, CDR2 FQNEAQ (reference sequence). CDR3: CASSLGWDKRGTDTQYF. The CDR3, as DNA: TGTGCCAGCAGCTTAGGGTGGGACAAGAGGGGCACAGATACGCAGTATTTT.

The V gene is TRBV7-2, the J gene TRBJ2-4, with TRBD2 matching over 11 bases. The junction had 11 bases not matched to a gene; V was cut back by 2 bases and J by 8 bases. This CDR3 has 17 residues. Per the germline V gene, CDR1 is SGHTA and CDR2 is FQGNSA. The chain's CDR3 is CASSLRLAGGSGDIQYF. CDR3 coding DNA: TGTGCCAGCAGCTTACGCCTAGCGGGAGGAAGTGGCGACATTCAGTACTTC.